The 23 T cell receptor beta chains listed next were all sequenced from one sample in a study of blood T cell repertoires in COVID-19. The method was immunoSEQ multiplex PCR; TCRdb's version includes in-frame clones alone and lacks a portion of them. The sample has 200,000 to 250,000 clones, approximately 85% seen once. Sequenced input: PBMCs or T cells enriched from blood (not recorded which). The receptor set was obtained from a woman aged 50 to 60 who had recovered from COVID-19.

J is TRBJ1-1 and V is TRBV7-8, with unresolved D. Trimming cost V 2 bases and J 0 bases, with 13 bases left between them. The CDR3 sequence is 16 residues long. Germline V gene lookup returns CDR1 SGHVS and CDR2 FQNEAQ. The CDR3 region is CASSLPDKTMNTEAFF. The CDR3 region has the DNA TGTGCCAGCAGCTTACCTGACAAGACTATGAACACTGAAGCTTTCTTT.

The genes are TRBV4-3 and TRBJ1-4, with TRBD1 identical over 9 bases. Germline lookup yields CDR1 LGHNA and CDR2 YSLEER. CDR3 length: 16 amino acids. Trimming took 1 base from V and 5 from J; bases not matched to a gene: 5. The DNA for the CDR3 is TGCGCCAGCAGCCAAGGAGAGGGGACAGGGAATGAAAAACTGTTTTTT. Translated: CASSQGEGTGNEKLFF.

The chain combines TRBV7-9 with TRBJ1-2; TRBD1 matches 7 bases. Germline CDR1 reads SEHNR; CDR2 reads FQNEAQ (reference sequence). V shed 5 bases, J shed 8 bases, and the junction held 14 bases outside the gene matches. The CDR3 consists of 15 residues. The CDR3 protein is CASSQGSTGREGYTF. CDR3 sequence (DNA): TGTGCCAGCAGCCAGGGCTCGACAGGGAGAGAGGGCTACACCTTC.

The chain carries TRBV12-3 or TRBV12-4 and TRBJ1-1; weak D call: TRBD1 (6 bases). The CDR3 is 13 residues long. V lost 6 bases and J 3 bases, leaving 11 bases between the germline ends. The chain's CDR3 is CASSLRQDTEAFF. The CDR3 coding sequence is TGTGCCAGCAGCTTGCGACAGGACACTGAAGCTTTCTTT.

The gene calls are TRBV7-2 and TRBJ2-6; no reliable D call. CDR1 is SGHTA, CDR2 FQGNSA, per germline. V lost 0 bases and J lost 12, with 15 bases in between. The CDR3 contains 15 residues. CDR3 sequence: CASSLASSRVGVLTF. The CDR3 DNA follows: TGTGCCAGCAGCTTAGCGAGCTCTCGGGTCGGCGTCCTGACTTTC.

This clone was picked up a small number of times. The chain combines TRBV7-9 with TRBJ1-6; D gene uncertain. The V and J ends lost 3 bases and 7 bases respectively, with 16 bases between them. This CDR3 comprises 16 residues. The germline V gene has CDR1 SEHNR and CDR2 FQNEAQ (reference sequence). DNA of the CDR3: TGTGCCAGCAGCTTCGCCCCGGGTGGGTTCAATTCACCCCTCCACTTT. Residues: CASSFAPGGFNSPLHF.

The gene calls are TRBV11-2 and TRBJ2-4; 9 bases match TRBD1. The CDR3 is made up of 15 amino acids. V gave up 3 bases and J gave up 9 bases; unmatched junction bases: 9. CDR1 and CDR2 from the germline V gene are SGHAT and FQNNGV. CDR3 amino acids: CASSLGQGGLSIQYF. CDR3 nucleotides: TGTGCCAGCAGCTTGGGACAGGGAGGGCTATCCATTCAGTACTTC.

This chain connects TRBV24-1 to TRBJ2-1, with 7 positions matching TRBD2. Germline CDR1 KGHDR, CDR2 SFDVKD. V trimming: 1 base; J trimming: 8 bases; junction bases outside the gene matches: 10. This CDR3 comprises 16 residues. For the CDR3, the DNA is TGTGCCACCAGTGATTTCACCCCGGGGGGTGGACATGAGCAGTTCTTC. The encoded protein is CATSDFTPGGGHEQFF.

The rearrangement links TRBV7-2 to TRBJ1-2, with 7 bases that match TRBD1. Germline assignment: CDR1 SGHTA and CDR2 FQGNSA. CDR3 length: 16 residues. The ends lost 5 bases at V and 1 base at J; junction bases unmatched: 10. The CDR3 loop is CASSQTWDRDNYGYTF. The CDR3 DNA reads TGTGCCAGCAGCCAAACCTGGGACAGAGATAACTATGGCTACACCTTC.

The rearrangement links TRBV30 to TRBJ2-2; possibly TRBD2 for D (5 bases). Germline V gene sequence: CDR1 GTSNPN, CDR2 SVGIG (reference sequence). Between the trimmed V and J ends, which lost 2 bases and 4 bases, there was a span of 17 bases. This CDR3 has 16 residues. CDR3 DNA: TGTGCCTGGAGTCCGCACTTACCCCGGGGCACCGGGGAGCTGTTTTTT. Translation gives CAWSPHLPRGTGELFF.

The table lists this clone with a few counts. Here the CDR3 DNA reads TGTGCCAGCAGCCGCGCCCTGACAGGTGTGGGCTATGGCTACACCTTC. Translated, it gives CASSRALTGVGYGYTF. This chain links TRBV7-2 with TRBJ1-2, with a tentative D call TRBD1 (6 bases). Germline CDR1 is SGHTA and CDR2 is FQGNSA. V was shortened by 5 bases and J by 4 bases, with 20 bases between the two germline ends. The CDR3 length is 16 residues.

The chain recombines TRBV9 with TRBJ2-2, with TRBD2 matching 9 bases. Trimming cost V 0 bases and J 6 bases; bases outside gene matches: 3. The germline V gene encodes CDR1 SGDLS and CDR2 YYNGEE. The CDR3 runs to 15 residues. Here the CDR3 DNA reads TGTGCCAGCAGCGTAGTTGGCGGGGGGGCCGGGGAGCTGTTTTTT. This sequence encodes CASSVVGGGAGELFF.

V gene TRBV2 combines with J gene TRBJ2-5; possible D gene TRBD1, 5 bases. The CDR3 runs to 19 residues. Germline V lookup: CDR1 SNHLY, CDR2 FYNNEI. V was shortened by 2 bases and J by 0 bases, with 22 bases between the two germline ends. The CDR3 loop is CASSETFRAGIGDQETQYF. The CDR3 coding sequence is TGTGCCAGCAGTGAAACGTTTCGGGCAGGGATCGGCGACCAAGAGACCCAGTACTTC.

V gene TRBV18 combines with J gene TRBJ2-1; 12 nucleotides line up with TRBD2. With 2 bases clipped from V and 8 bases from J, the junction kept 4 bases outside the gene matches. The germline V gene encodes CDR1 KGHSH and CDR2 LQKENI. The CDR3 covers 15 residues. The CDR3 nucleotides read TGTGCCAGCTCACCAGGACTAGCGGGAAGCGATGAGCAGTTCTTC. It translates to CASSPGLAGSDEQFF.

This clone appeared once. Distinct nucleotide sequences in the sample also encode this CDR3. The chain links TRBV27 to TRBJ2-1, with D perhaps matching TRBD2 (5 bases). The V end lost 2 bases, the J end lost 3 bases, and 8 bases lay between the germline ends. CDR1 MNHEY and CDR2 SMNVEV come from the germline V gene (reference sequence). The CDR3 extends over 14 amino acids. As DNA, the CDR3 is TGTGCCAGCAGTTTAAGGGAGCGCTACAATGAGCAGTTCTTC. It is translated as CASSLRERYNEQFF.

The rearrangement uses TRBV18 and TRBJ1-3; D uncertain. This CDR3 region has 16 residues. CDR1 KGHSH and CDR2 LQKENI come from the germline V gene. Trimming took 3 bases from V and 1 from J, leaving 13 bases between them. This CDR3 is CASSPPGIHSGNTIYF. Here the CDR3 DNA reads TGTGCCAGCTCACCCCCAGGCATCCATTCTGGAAACACCATATATTTT.

This sequence joins TRBV18 and TRBJ1-1; D perhaps matches TRBD1 (5 bases). Trimming left V 3 bases short and J 1 base short, with 9 bases between. This CDR3 comprises 14 residues. The germline V gene encodes CDR1 KGHSH and CDR2 LQKENI. The CDR3 loop reads CASSPLQENTEAFF. In DNA, the CDR3 is TGTGCCAGCTCACCGTTACAGGAGAACACTGAAGCTTTCTTT.

The rearrangement joins TRBV19 to TRBJ2-1; D may be TRBD2 (5 bases). Germline CDR1 and CDR2: LNHDA and SQIVND (reference sequence). The V gene lost 1 base and the J gene lost 8 bases, with 21 bases spanning the gap. The length of the CDR3 is 17 residues. DNA for the CDR3: TGTGCCAGTAGTATAGGGGTCTCCGTTACTAGAGCGGATGAGCAGTTCTTC. Translation gives CASSIGVSVTRADEQFF.

The chain recombines TRBV6-2 or TRBV6-3 with TRBJ1-1; 8 bases are shared with TRBD1. The V segment lost 0 bases and the J segment 2 bases; nucleotides outside the gene matches: 17. The CDR3 totals 20 residues. In germline, CDR1 is MNHEY, CDR2 SVGEGT. This CDR3 is CASSYSVLSWQGAINTEAFF. The CDR3 nucleotides read TGTGCCAGCAGTTACTCGGTGCTTTCCTGGCAGGGGGCAATTAACACTGAAGCTTTCTTT.

The chain employs TRBV7-6 and TRBJ2-1; D unclear. The length of the CDR3 is 15 residues. V was cut by 3 bases and J by 4 bases, with 13 bases left in between. The V gene's germline CDR1 is SGHVS and CDR2 FNYEAQ. DNA for the CDR3: TGTGCCAGCAGCTTTGGCCAGTTAAATTACAATGAGCAGTTCTTC. It codes for CASSFGQLNYNEQFF. Combining the CDR3 with reference TRBV7-6 and TRBJ2-1 gives the whole variable domain GAGVSQSPRYKVTKRGQDVALRCDPISGHVSLYWYRQALGQGPEFLTYFNYEAQQDKSGLPNDRFSAERPEGSISTLTIQRTEQRDSAMYRCASSFGQLNYNEQFFGPGTRLTVL.

This clone was observed a handful of times. V usage is TRBV19 and J usage is TRBJ2-3; TRBD1 might be the D (6 bases). Germline V gene lookup returns CDR1 LNHDA and CDR2 SQIVND (reference sequence). The V and J ends lost 1 base and 1 base respectively, with 15 bases between them. The CDR3 totals 17 residues. The CDR3 sequence is CASSIVGGRIRTDTQYF. The CDR3 region has the DNA TGTGCCAGTAGTATAGTAGGGGGACGTATTCGCACAGATACGCAGTATTTT.

The chain employs TRBV11-2 and TRBJ2-1; 7 positions match TRBD2. Trimming removed 3 bases from V and 8 bases from J; junction bases left unmatched: 10. The CDR3 is made up of 15 amino acids. The V gene's germline CDR1 is SGHAT and CDR2 FQNNGV. DNA for the CDR3: TGTGCCAGCAGCTTTTCGCTAGCGGCTAGCGATGAGCAGTTCTTC. It encodes CASSFSLAASDEQFF. The variable domain in full, completed from reference TRBV11-2 and TRBJ2-1, reads EAGVAQSPRYKIIEKRQSVAFWCNPISGHATLYWYQQILGQGPKLLIQFQNNGVVDDSQLPKDRFSAERLKGVDSTLKIQPAKLEDSAVYLCASSFSLAASDEQFFGPGTRLTVL.

This sequence joins TRBV4-1 and TRBJ2-1; 14 nucleotides match TRBD2. V shed 4 bases and J 0 bases; nucleotides not matched to a gene: 5. Germline assignment: CDR1 MGHRA and CDR2 YSYEKL. This CDR3 has 18 amino acids. The CDR3 region is CASSRGLAGGRSYNEQFF. The CDR3 DNA reads TGCGCCAGCAGCCGAGGACTAGCGGGGGGTCGCTCCTACAATGAGCAGTTCTTC.